These 5 T cell receptor beta chains were sequenced from one sample in a study of blood T cell repertoires in COVID-19. Sequencing used immunoSEQ multiplex PCR; TCRdb keeps in-frame clones, though not all of them. Of tens of thousands of clones listed, 86% were seen once; the top ten hold less than 5.5%. The sample taken for sequencing was peripheral blood. All receptors derive from a man aged 50 to 60 with active COVID-19.

This chain uses TRBV4-1 with TRBJ2-7; no firm D call. CDR1 is MGHRA, CDR2 YSYEKL, per germline. This CDR3 is 15 amino acids long. The V and J ends lost 3 bases and 0 bases respectively, with 12 bases between them. The DNA of the CDR3 is TGCGCCAGCAGCCAGACCAATCCTAGCTCCTACGAGCAGTACTTC. Translated, it gives CASSQTNPSSYEQYF.

The gene calls are TRBV2 and TRBJ2-1; 11 bases are a match to TRBD2. V lost 4 bases, J lost 5 bases, and 4 bases stayed unmatched. The germline V gene encodes CDR1 SNHLY and CDR2 FYNNEI. This CDR3 has 15 residues. The CDR3 reads CASSASSGGNNEQFF. CDR3 in DNA: TGTGCCAGCAGTGCCTCTAGCGGGGGGAACAATGAGCAGTTCTTC.

This sequence joins TRBV5-1 and TRBJ2-7, with 11 nucleotides matching TRBD2. CDR3 length: 17 residues. V trimming: 2 bases; J trimming: 3 bases; junction bases outside the gene matches: 10. Germline CDR1 is SGHRS and CDR2 is YFSETQ. CDR3 loop: CASSLRLAGGFDYEQYF. The CDR3 nucleotides read TGCGCCAGCAGCTTAAGGCTAGCGGGGGGCTTCGACTACGAGCAGTACTTC.

V and J are TRBV28 and TRBJ2-5; 8 bases align to TRBD2. Losses at the gene ends were 1 base for V and 2 bases for J; bases not matched to a gene: 6. Germline CDR1 is MDHEN and CDR2 is SYDVKM. The CDR3 is 16 residues long. CDR3 nucleotide sequence: TGTGCCAGCAGTTTATCGCGTAGCGGGGCTCAAGAGACCCAGTACTTC. This translates into CASSLSRSGAQETQYF.

The chain carries TRBV27 and TRBJ1-6; D might be TRBD1 (6 bases). The V and J ends lost 4 bases and 9 bases respectively, with 19 bases between them. Germline V gene lookup returns CDR1 MNHEY and CDR2 SMNVEV (reference sequence). The CDR3 is 16 residues long. CDR3 sequence reads: CASSSRKGGVGSPLHF. The CDR3 DNA is TGTGCCAGCAGTTCCCGGAAGGGGGGGGTAGGTTCACCCCTCCACTTT.